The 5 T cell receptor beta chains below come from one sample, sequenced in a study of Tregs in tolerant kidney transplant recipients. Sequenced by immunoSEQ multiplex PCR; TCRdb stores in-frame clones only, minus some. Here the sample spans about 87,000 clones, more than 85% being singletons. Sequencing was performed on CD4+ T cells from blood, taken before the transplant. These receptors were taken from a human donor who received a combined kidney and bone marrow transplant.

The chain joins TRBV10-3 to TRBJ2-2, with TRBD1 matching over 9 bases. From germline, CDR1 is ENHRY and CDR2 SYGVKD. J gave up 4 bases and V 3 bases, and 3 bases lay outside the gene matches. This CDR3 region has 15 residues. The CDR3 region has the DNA TGTGCCATCAGTGAAGGGGACAGGGTCACCGGGGAGCTGTTTTTT. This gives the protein CAISEGDRVTGELFF.

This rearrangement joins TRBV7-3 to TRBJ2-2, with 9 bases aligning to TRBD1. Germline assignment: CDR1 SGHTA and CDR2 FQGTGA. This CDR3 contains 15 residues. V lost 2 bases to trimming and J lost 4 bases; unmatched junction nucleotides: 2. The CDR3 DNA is TGTGCCAGCAGCTTAGACAGGGGGAGCACCGGGGAGCTGTTTTTT. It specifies CASSLDRGSTGELFF.

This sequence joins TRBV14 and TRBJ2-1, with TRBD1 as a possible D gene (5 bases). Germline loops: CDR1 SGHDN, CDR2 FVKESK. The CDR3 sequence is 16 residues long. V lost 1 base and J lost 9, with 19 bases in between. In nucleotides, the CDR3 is TGTGCCAGCAGCCAAGTAGGTGGTGACAGACGGAGTGAGCAGTTCTTC. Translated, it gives CASSQVGGDRRSEQFF.

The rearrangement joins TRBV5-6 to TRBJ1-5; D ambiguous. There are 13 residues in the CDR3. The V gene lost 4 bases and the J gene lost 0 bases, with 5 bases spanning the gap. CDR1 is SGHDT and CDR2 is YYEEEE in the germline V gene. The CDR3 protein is CASSVYSNQPQHF. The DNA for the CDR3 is TGTGCCAGCAGCGTTTATAGCAATCAGCCCCAGCATTTT.

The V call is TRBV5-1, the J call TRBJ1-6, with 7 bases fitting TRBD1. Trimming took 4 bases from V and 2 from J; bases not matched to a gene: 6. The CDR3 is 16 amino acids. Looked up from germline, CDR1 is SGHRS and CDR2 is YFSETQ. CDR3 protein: CASSPGTVTYNSPLHF. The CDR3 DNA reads TGCGCCAGCAGCCCCGGGACAGTAACCTATAATTCACCCCTCCACTTT.